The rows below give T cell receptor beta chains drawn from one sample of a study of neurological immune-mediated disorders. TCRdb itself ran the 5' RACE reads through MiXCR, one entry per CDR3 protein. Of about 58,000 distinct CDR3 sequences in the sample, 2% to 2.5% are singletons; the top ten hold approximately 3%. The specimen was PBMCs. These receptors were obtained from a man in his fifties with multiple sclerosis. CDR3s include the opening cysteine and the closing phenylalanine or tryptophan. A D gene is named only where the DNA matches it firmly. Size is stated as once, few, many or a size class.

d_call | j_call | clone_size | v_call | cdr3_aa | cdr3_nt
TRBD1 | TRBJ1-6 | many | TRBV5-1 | CASSSTGGESPLHF | TGCGCCAGCAGCTCTACAGGGGGCGAGTCACCCCTCCACTTT
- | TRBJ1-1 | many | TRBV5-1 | CASSPSGRRVGTEAFF | TGCGCCAGCAGCCCCAGTGGGAGACGCGTGGGCACTGAAGCTTTCTTT
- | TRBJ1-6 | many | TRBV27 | CASSPSTNSPLHF | TGTGCCAGCAGTCCTAGTACTAATTCACCCCTCCACTTT
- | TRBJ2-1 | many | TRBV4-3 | CASSQDGGGLYNEQFF | TGCGCCAGCAGCCAAGATGGAGGGGGCCTCTACAATGAGCAGTTCTTC
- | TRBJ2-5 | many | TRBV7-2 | CASTAGVLETQYF | TGTGCCAGCACTGCCGGAGTTTTGGAGACCCAGTACTTC
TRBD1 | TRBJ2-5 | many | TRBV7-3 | CASQRDRGQQETQYF | TGTGCCAGCCAAAGGGACAGGGGTCAACAAGAGACCCAGTACTTC
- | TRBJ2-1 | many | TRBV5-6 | CASSASSWSYNEQFF | TGTGCCAGCAGCGCCTCTAGTTGGTCCTACAATGAGCAGTTCTTC
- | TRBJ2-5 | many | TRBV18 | CASSPVSGQETQYF | TGTGCCAGCTCACCAGTGTCGGGCCAAGAGACCCAGTACTTC
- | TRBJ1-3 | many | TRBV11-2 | CASSLDVRASGNTIYF | TGTGCCAGCAGCTTAGACGTCAGGGCCTCTGGAAACACCATATATTTT
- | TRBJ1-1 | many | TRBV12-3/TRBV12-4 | CASTLEGALEAFF | TGTGCCAGCACCTTGGAAGGGGCTCTTGAAGCTTTCTTT
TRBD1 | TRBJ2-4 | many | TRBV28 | CASSPRGRELNIQYF | TGTGCCAGCAGTCCCAGGGGGCGTGAGTTAAACATTCAGTACTTC
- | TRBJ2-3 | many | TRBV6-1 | CASSQLGTTQYF | TGTGCCAGCAGCCAACTAGGCACAACGCAGTATTTT
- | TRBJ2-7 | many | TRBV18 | CASSPRAGGDEQYF | TGTGCCAGCTCACCGCGTGCAGGGGGGGACGAGCAGTACTTC
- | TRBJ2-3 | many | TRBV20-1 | CSATPLRPSGTDTQYF | TGCAGTGCCACCCCCTTGCGTCCCTCGGGCACAGATACGCAGTATTTT
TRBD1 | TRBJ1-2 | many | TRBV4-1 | CASSSRTGVNYGYTF | TGCGCCAGCAGCAGCCGGACAGGCGTTAACTATGGCTACACCTTC
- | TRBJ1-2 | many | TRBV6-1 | CASSEVSGGYTF | TGTGCCAGCAGTGAAGTTTCCGGTGGCTACACCTTC
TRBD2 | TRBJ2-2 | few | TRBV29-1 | CSVVQAGVTGELFF | TGCAGCGTTGTTCAAGCGGGGGTCACCGGGGAGCTGTTTTTT
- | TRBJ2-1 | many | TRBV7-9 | CASSMGANEQFF | TGTGCCAGCAGCATGGGAGCAAATGAGCAGTTCTTC
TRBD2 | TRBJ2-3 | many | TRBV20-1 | CSAGGGSPSTDTQYF | TGCAGTGCTGGCGGGGGGAGCCCGAGCACAGATACGCAGTATTTT
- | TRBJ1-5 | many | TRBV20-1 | CSKRGQPDQPQHF | TGCAGTAAACGAGGACAGCCTGATCAGCCCCAGCATTTT
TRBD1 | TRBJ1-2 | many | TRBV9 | CASSAGQAIWGYGYTF | TGTGCCAGCAGCGCCGGACAGGCCATCTGGGGCTATGGCTACACCTTC
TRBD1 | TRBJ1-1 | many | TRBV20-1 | CSASDPGGQLNTEAFF | TGCAGTGCTAGTGATCCCGGGGGACAGTTGAACACTGAAGCTTTCTTT
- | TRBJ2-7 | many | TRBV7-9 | CASRQNYEQYF | TGTGCCAGCCGGCAGAATTACGAGCAGTACTTC
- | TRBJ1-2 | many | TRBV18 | CASSLRGDDYGYTF | TGTGCCAGCTCACTCCGCGGGGATGACTATGGCTACACCTTC